The T cell receptor beta chain described here comes from a study of a mutant IDH1 vaccine in newly diagnosed glioma. Described time point: week 35, safety follow-up. The vaccine gave 300 ug of a 20-mer mutant IDH1 peptide subcutaneously per dose. Assay used: immunoSEQ multiplex PCR; TCRdb lists only in-frame clones, some missing. The data show about 50,000 clones, with around 92% seen just once and roughly 2.3% held by the top ten. Unmatched junction bases numbered 9, after V lost 5 bases and J lost 11 bases. Germline CDR1 reads MGHRA; CDR2 reads YSYEKL. The length of the CDR3 is 13 residues. Points on this clone: Its specificity is unknown.

This chain connects TRBV4-1 to TRBJ1-1; 9 bases match TRBD1. The sample here was PBMCs, taken from a glioma patient whose treatment included an IDH1 peptide vaccine. The TCR was taken from a man between 50 and 59 years old with glioma. CDR3 sequence reads: CASSKDRGLSAFF. CDR3 nucleotide sequence: TGCGCCAGCAGCAAGGACAGGGGCCTGTCGGCTTTCTTT.